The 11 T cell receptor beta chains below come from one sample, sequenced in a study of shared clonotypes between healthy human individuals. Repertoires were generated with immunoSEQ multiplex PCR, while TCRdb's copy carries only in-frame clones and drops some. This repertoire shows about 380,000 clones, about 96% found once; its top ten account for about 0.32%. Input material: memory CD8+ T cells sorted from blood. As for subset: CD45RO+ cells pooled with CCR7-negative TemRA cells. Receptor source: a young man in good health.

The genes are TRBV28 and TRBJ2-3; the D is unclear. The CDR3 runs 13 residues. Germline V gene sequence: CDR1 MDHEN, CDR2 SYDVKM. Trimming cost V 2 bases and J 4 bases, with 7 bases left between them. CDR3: CASSLNYPDTQYF. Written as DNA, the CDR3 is TGTGCCAGCAGTTTAAACTATCCAGATACGCAGTATTTT. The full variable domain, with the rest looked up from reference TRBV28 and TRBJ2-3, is DVKVTQSSRYLVKRTGEKVFLECVQDMDHENMFWYRQDPGLGLRLIYFSYDVKMKEKGDIPEGYSVSREKKERFSLILESASTNQTSMYLCASSLNYPDTQYFGPGTRLTVL.

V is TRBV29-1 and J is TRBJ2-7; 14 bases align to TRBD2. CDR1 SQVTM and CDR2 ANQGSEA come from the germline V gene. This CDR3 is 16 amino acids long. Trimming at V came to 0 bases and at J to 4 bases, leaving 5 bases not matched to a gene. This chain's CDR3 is CSVEDRGLAGVYEQYF. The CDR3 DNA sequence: TGCAGCGTTGAAGATCGGGGACTAGCGGGAGTTTACGAGCAGTACTTC.

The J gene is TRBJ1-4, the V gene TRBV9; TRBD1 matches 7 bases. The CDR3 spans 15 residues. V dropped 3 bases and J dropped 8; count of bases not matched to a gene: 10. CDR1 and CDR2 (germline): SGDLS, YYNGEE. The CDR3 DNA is TGTGCCAGCAGCGCCCGACGAGGGGGCGGGGAAAAACTGTTTTTT. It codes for CASSARRGGGEKLFF. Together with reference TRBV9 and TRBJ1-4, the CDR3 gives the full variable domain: DSGVTQTPKHLITATGQRVTLRCSPRSGDLSVYWYQQSLDQGLQFLIQYYNGEERAKGNILERFSAQQFPDLHSELNLSSLELGDSALYFCASSARRGGGEKLFFGSGTQLSVL.

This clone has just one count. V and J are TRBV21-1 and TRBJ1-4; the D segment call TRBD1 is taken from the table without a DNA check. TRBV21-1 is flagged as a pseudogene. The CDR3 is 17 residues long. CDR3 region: CASSKEAMGQTNEKLFF. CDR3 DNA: TGTGCCAGCAGCAAAGAGGCCATGGGGCAGACTAATGAAAAACTGTTTTTT.

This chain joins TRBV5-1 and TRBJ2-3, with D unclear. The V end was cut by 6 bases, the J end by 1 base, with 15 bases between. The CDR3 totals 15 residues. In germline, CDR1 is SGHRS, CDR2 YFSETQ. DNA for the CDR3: TGCGCCAGCAAAACTCTAGAACGACGCACAGATACGCAGTATTTT. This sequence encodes CASKTLERRTDTQYF.

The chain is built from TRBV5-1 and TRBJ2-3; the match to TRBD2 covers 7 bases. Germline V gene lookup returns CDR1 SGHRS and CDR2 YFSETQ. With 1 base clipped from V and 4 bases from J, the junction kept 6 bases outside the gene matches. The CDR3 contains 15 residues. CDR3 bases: TGCGCCAGCAGCTTGCCTAGCGGAAGATCAGATACGCAGTATTTT. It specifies CASSLPSGRSDTQYF. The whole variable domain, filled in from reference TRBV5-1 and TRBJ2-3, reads KAGVTQTPRYLIKTRGQQVTLSCSPISGHRSVSWYQQTPGQGLQFLFEYFSETQRNKGNFPGRFSGRQFSNSRSEMNVSTLELGDSALYLCASSLPSGRSDTQYFGPGTRLTVL.

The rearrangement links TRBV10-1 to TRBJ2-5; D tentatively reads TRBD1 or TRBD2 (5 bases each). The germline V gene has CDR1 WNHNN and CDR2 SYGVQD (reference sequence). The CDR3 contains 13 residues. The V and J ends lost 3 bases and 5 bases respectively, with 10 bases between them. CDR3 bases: TGCGCCAGCAGTGATCCAGGGAGCGAGACCCAGTACTTC. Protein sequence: CASSDPGSETQYF.

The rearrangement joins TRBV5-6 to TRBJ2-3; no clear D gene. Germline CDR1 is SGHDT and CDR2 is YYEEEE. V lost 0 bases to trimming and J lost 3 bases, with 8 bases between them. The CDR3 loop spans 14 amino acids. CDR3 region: CASSLGVLTDTQYF. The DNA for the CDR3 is TGTGCCAGCAGCTTGGGAGTTCTAACAGATACGCAGTATTTT.

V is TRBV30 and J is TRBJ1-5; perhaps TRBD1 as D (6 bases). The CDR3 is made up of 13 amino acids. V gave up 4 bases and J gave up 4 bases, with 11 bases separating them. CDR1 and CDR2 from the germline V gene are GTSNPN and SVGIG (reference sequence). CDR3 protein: CAWKGDKNQPQHF. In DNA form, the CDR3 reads TGTGCCTGGAAGGGGGACAAAAATCAGCCCCAGCATTTT.

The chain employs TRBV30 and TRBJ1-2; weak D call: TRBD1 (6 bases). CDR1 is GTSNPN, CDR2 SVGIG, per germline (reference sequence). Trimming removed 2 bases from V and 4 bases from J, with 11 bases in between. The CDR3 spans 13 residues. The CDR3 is CAWSHGQSYGYTF. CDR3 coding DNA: TGTGCCTGGAGTCATGGACAGAGCTATGGCTACACCTTC.

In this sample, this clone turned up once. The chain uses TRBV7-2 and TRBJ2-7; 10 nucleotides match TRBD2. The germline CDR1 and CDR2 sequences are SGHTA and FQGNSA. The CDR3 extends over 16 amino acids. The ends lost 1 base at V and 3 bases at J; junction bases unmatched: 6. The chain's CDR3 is CASSLGFASGSYEQYF. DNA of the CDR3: TGTGCCAGCAGCTTAGGGTTCGCTAGCGGGAGCTACGAGCAGTACTTC.